The 7 T cell receptor beta chains below all came from one sample that was sequenced in a study of monozygotic twins with inflammatory bowel disease. TCRdb re-called the 5' RACE reads; every CDR3 protein appears as one record, without DNA. Its listing shows 330,000 or so distinct CDR3 sequences. Sequencing was done on a sample of blood. Receptors originate from a human donor with ulcerative colitis or Crohn's disease, or a healthy co-twin of an affected twin (not recorded which).

This CDR3 reads CASSPPRAATSTDTQYF. V gene TRBV18 combines with J gene TRBJ2-3; checking the TCRdb D call of TRBD2 is not possible without DNA. The CDR3 covers 17 residues. Per germline, CDR1 KGHSH and CDR2 LQKENI.

This chain joins TRBV28 and TRBJ1-5. Germline CDR1 is MDHEN and CDR2 is SYDVKM. This CDR3 has 12 residues. CDR3 in amino acids: CASSSGESAQHF.

The rearrangement uses TRBV7-9 and TRBJ1-2. The CDR3 consists of 14 residues. Germline V gives CDR1 SEHNR, CDR2 FQNEAQ (reference sequence). The CDR3 region is CASSPPLEGYGYTF.

The genes are TRBV6-2 or TRBV6-3 and TRBJ1-6. The CDR3 extends over 17 amino acids. Looked up from germline, CDR1 is MNHEY and CDR2 is SVGEGT. This chain's CDR3 is CASSSLRNFVTLSPLHF.

CDR3 residues: CASSQREQGRSEAFF. The chain combines TRBV7-6 with TRBJ1-1; no DNA is available, so the TRBD1 call from TCRdb remains unchecked. The CDR3 is 15 residues long. Looked up from germline, CDR1 is SGHVS and CDR2 is FNYEAQ.

The genes are TRBV12-3 or TRBV12-4 and TRBJ1-1; checking the TCRdb D call of TRBD1 is not possible without DNA. The CDR3 has 16 residues. The CDR3 is CASSLSYRGGNTEAFF.

The chain uses TRBV5-1 and TRBJ2-1; TCRdb lists TRBD1, though no DNA is available to test this call. This CDR3 has 15 amino acids. Germline V lookup: CDR1 SGHRS, CDR2 YFSETQ. CDR3 loop: CASSPKQGADNEQFF.